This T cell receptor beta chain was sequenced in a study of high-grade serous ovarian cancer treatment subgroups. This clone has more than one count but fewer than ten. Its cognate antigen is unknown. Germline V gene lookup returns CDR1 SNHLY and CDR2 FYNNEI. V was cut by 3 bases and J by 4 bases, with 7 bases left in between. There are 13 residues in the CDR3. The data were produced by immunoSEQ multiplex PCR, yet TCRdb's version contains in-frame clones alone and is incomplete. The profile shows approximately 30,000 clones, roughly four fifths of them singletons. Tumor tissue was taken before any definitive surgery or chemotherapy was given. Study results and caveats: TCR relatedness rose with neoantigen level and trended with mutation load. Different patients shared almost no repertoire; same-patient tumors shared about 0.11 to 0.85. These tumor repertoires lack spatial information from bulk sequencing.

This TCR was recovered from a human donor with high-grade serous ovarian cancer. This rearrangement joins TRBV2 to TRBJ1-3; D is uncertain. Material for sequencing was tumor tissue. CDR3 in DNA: TGTGCCAGCAGTGACAGGAGGGGAAACACCATATATTTT. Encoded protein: CASSDRRGNTIYF.